The rows below give T cell receptor beta chains drawn from one sample of a study of T cell responses to AZD1222 COVID-19 vaccine. Method: immunoSEQ multiplex PCR; TCRdb's copy keeps in-frame clones and lacks some. Of about 150,000 clones in the sample, about 87% were seen once. The sequencing used peripheral blood, collected 28 days after the second AZD1222 dose. The source of these receptors is an adult who received the AZD1222 COVID-19 vaccine. The CDR3 runs from the conserved cysteine through the conserved F or W. A D gene is named only where the DNA matches it firmly. The size entry is marked missing in some rows and otherwise reads once, few, many or a size class.

d_call j_call v_call clone_size cdr3_nt cdr3_aa
. TRBJ1-2 TRBV6-2/TRBV6-3 . TGTGCCAGCAGCACCCCCACAGGTGGGGGAGGCTATGGCTACACCTTC CASSTPTGGGGYGYTF
TRBD2 TRBJ2-7 TRBV9 . TGTGCCAGCAGCGTAGGCGGGAGCGCCTACGAGCAGTACTTC CASSVGGSAYEQYF
TRBD1 TRBJ1-2 TRBV28 . TGTGCCAGTCTCCTACAGGGGGGCTATGGCTACACCTTC CASLLQGGYGYTF
TRBD2 TRBJ2-5 TRBV5-5 . TGTGCCAGCGGGGTTACTGGGACTAGCGGGAGCAGGCAAGAGACCCAGTACTTC CASGVTGTSGSRQETQYF
. TRBJ1-1 TRBV30 . TGTGCCTGGAGTACCACAGACCCTCACACTGAAGCTTTCTTT CAWSTTDPHTEAFF
TRBD1 TRBJ2-5 TRBV5-4 . TGTGCCAGCAGCGGCGGACAGGCCCAAGAGACCCAGTACTTC CASSGGQAQETQYF
TRBD1 TRBJ2-5 TRBV11-2 . TGTGCCAGCAGCTTAGGGGTCAGGGGGAAAGAGACCCAGTACTTC CASSLGVRGKETQYF
. TRBJ1-5 TRBV19 . TGTGCCAGTAGTATACAGGTTTATAGCAATCAGCCCCAGCATTTT CASSIQVYSNQPQHF
TRBD2 TRBJ2-1 TRBV5-4 . TGTGCCAGCAGCTTGACTAGCGGGATCTATGAGCAGTTCTTC CASSLTSGIYEQFF
. TRBJ2-7 TRBV6-2/TRBV6-3 . TGTGCCAGCAGTTCGGTGGGGTTTGGGGCCCGGGAGCAGTACTTC CASSSVGFGAREQYF
TRBD1 TRBJ2-7 TRBV30 . TGTGCCATAAGAGGGACAGGGATGGGTGAGCAGTACTTC CAIRGTGMGEQYF
. TRBJ1-2 TRBV6-5 . TGTGCCAGCAGCAAATATTCCAGACGGAGTTTTGGCTACACCTTC CASSKYSRRSFGYTF
. TRBJ2-5 TRBV29-1 . TGCAGCGTTGGCAGAGGGGTTGGGGAGACCCAGTACTTC CSVGRGVGETQYF
. TRBJ1-5 TRBV2 . TGTGCCAGCAGTGAATTAGGGGGTAATTCCAATCAGCCCCAGCATTTT CASSELGGNSNQPQHF
TRBD1 TRBJ1-3 TRBV3-1/TRBV3-2 . TGTGCCAGCAGCCAACCCGGGTCGACGGACAGGCGAAACACCATATATTTT CASSQPGSTDRRNTIYF
. TRBJ1-5 TRBV18 . TGTGCCAGCTCCCCTAGGGACGGTGCCCAGCCCCAGCATTTT CASSPRDGAQPQHF
TRBD2 TRBJ2-7 TRBV28 . TGTGCCAGCAGTTTATTATCCGGGGAGGGCTACGAGCAGTACTTC CASSLLSGEGYEQYF
. TRBJ2-1 TRBV7-6 few TGTGCCAGCAGCCCGCCCCCGGGCCGTGAGCAGTTCTTC CASSPPPGREQFF
TRBD1 TRBJ2-3 TRBV7-9 . TGTGCCAGCGGATTTGCGGGACAGGGGGCAGATACGCAGTATTTT CASGFAGQGADTQYF
TRBD1 TRBJ1-1 TRBV30 few TGTGCCAGCGGACAGGGGGCCGAAGCTTTCTTT CASGQGAEAFF
. TRBJ1-2 TRBV7-9 . TGTGCCAGCAGCTTAGCCCCCCAGTATGGCTACACCTTC CASSLAPQYGYTF
TRBD2 TRBJ2-7 TRBV3-1/TRBV3-2 once TGTGCCAGCAGCCAACTAGCGGGAGGGCCGAGGTACGAGCAGTACTTC CASSQLAGGPRYEQYF
. TRBJ2-2 TRBV7-9 . TGTGCCAGCAGCTCACAGGGGAACACCGGGGAGCTGTTTTTT CASSSQGNTGELFF
. TRBJ2-7 TRBV3-1/TRBV3-2 . TGTGCCAGCAGGAATGCCCGAGGCGAGCAGTACTTC CASRNARGEQYF
TRBD2 TRBJ2-7 TRBV3-1/TRBV3-2 . TGTGCCAGCAGCCGCAGAGCGGGAGCGGGAGTTTACGAGCAGTACTTC CASSRRAGAGVYEQYF
. TRBJ1-5 TRBV24-1 . TGTGCCACCAGTGCCACGGGGGGTAGTCAGCCCCAGCATTTT CATSATGGSQPQHF
TRBD2 TRBJ2-1 TRBV7-3 . TGTGCCAGCAGCTTCTTCGGGGTAGCGGGAGTAAGTGAGCAGTTCTTC CASSFFGVAGVSEQFF
TRBD1 TRBJ1-1 TRBV10-3 . TGTGCCATCAGGAATTCTCTAAAACCGGGACAGGGGGCCTTGGGAGCTTTCTTT CAIRNSLKPGQGALGAFF
TRBD1 TRBJ1-4 TRBV6-6 . TGTGCCAGCAGTTACCCCGGACAGGGGGCGGTAAAACTGTTTTTT CASSYPGQGAVKLFF
TRBD1 TRBJ1-5 TRBV3-1/TRBV3-2 . TGTGCCAGCAGCTACGGACAGGGACGTAAGGACAATCAGCCCCAGCATTTT CASSYGQGRKDNQPQHF
. TRBJ1-5 TRBV20-1 . TGCAGTGCTAGTAGTCCAGGGAGCGCTTATAGCAATCAGCCCCAGCATTTT CSASSPGSAYSNQPQHF
TRBD1 TRBJ1-1 TRBV6-1 . TGTGCCAGCAGTTTAGCAAGGGGGCGCGGGCCTGAAGCTTTCTTT CASSLARGRGPEAFF
. TRBJ2-7 TRBV5-7 . TGTGCCAGCAGCTTGGGAGTAGTCGGGGCCTACGAGCAGTACTTC CASSLGVVGAYEQYF
. TRBJ1-3 TRBV5-1 . TGCGCCAGCAGCTTGGGAGGGGCTGGAGGAAACACCATATATTTT CASSLGGAGGNTIYF
TRBD1 TRBJ1-2 TRBV28 . TGTGCCAGCAGCCGGACAGGAGCTGTGGGGGGCTACACCTTC CASSRTGAVGGYTF
TRBD2 TRBJ2-1 TRBV5-1 . TGCGCCAGCAGCCCCCTGACTAGCGCGAAGTTCTTC CASSPLTSAKFF
TRBD1 TRBJ2-3 TRBV7-2 . TGTGCCAGCAGCCCTGGACAGGGCTCCGGGGATACGCAGTATTTT CASSPGQGSGDTQYF
. TRBJ1-5 TRBV27 . TGTGCCAGCAAACTTCAGGGGTCGAGCAATCAGCCCCAGCATTTT CASKLQGSSNQPQHF
TRBD2 TRBJ2-7 TRBV14 . TGTGCCAGCAGCCAAGCCCCGAGGACTAGCGGGAAATCCTACGAGCAGTACTTC CASSQAPRTSGKSYEQYF
. TRBJ2-3 TRBV24-1 few TGTGCCACCAGTGACCCGGACCCCTCCCACACAGATACGCAGTATTTT CATSDPDPSHTDTQYF
TRBD1 TRBJ2-2 TRBV5-1 once TGCGCCAGCAGCTCGACAGGGACGGACACCGGGGAGCTGTTTTTT CASSSTGTDTGELFF
. TRBJ1-2 TRBV6-6 . TGTGCCAGCAGTCTACCGGGACATCCGTCAAGCGGCTACACCTTC CASSLPGHPSSGYTF
. TRBJ2-2 TRBV19 . TGTGCCAGTAGTGCCCCCTTCGCGAACACCGGGGAGCTGTTTTTT CASSAPFANTGELFF
. TRBJ2-1 TRBV3-1/TRBV3-2 . TGTGCCAGCAGCCAAACCTACAATGAGCAGTTCTTC CASSQTYNEQFF
TRBD1 TRBJ2-1 TRBV13 . TGTGCCAGCAGCCCACCATCCGGGACAGGGAGCAATGAGCAGTTCTTC CASSPPSGTGSNEQFF
TRBD2 TRBJ2-7 TRBV27 . TGTGCCAGCAGTCTTTCGCCGGGACTAGCGGTCTACGAGCAGTACTTC CASSLSPGLAVYEQYF
TRBD2 TRBJ2-3 TRBV11-3 . TGTGCCAGCAGCTCAGGACTAGCGGGAGGGCCCCGCACAGATACGCAGTATTTT CASSSGLAGGPRTDTQYF
. TRBJ1-1 TRBV7-3 . TGTGCCAGCAGCTTAAGGGGGAACACTGAAGCTTTCTTT CASSLRGNTEAFF
TRBD1 TRBJ2-5 TRBV5-4 . TGTGCCAGCAGCTTGCCAGGGGGACAAGAGACCCAGTACTTC CASSLPGGQETQYF
TRBD2 TRBJ2-2 TRBV28 . TGTGCCAGCAGTCCAACTCCCGGGACTAGCAGTAGGAGGGAGCTGTTTTTT CASSPTPGTSSRRELFF
TRBD2 TRBJ2-1 TRBV6-2/TRBV6-3 . TGTGCCAGCAGTTACCCAGCGGGGACCCGCAATGAGCAGTTCTTC CASSYPAGTRNEQFF
. TRBJ2-1 TRBV19 . TGTGCCAGTAGTATAGCACGGACCGGGAATGAGCAGTTCTTC CASSIARTGNEQFF
. TRBJ2-1 TRBV28 . TGTGCCAGCAGTGAGACAGTGAGCTCCTACAATGAGCAGTTCTTC CASSETVSSYNEQFF
TRBD2 TRBJ2-7 TRBV6-1 . TGTGCCAGCAGTGAATGGAGTGCGGGAGGTCCCTCCTACGAGCAGTACTTC CASSEWSAGGPSYEQYF
. TRBJ1-5 TRBV4-3 . TGCGCCAGCAGCCAAGATCGAGGTAATCAGCCCCAGCATTTT CASSQDRGNQPQHF
. TRBJ2-1 TRBV7-3 . TGTGCCAGCAGCCCTCAGGGCTCATACAATGAGCAGTTCTTC CASSPQGSYNEQFF
. TRBJ2-5 TRBV27 . TGTGCCAGCAAACTCTCGGGACAAATTGGTGGAGAGACCCAGTACTTC CASKLSGQIGGETQYF
TRBD2 TRBJ2-1 TRBV10-3 . TGTGCCATCAGGCCACGGGAGGGTCAGGGCAATGAGCAGTTCTTC CAIRPREGQGNEQFF
. TRBJ2-2 TRBV15 . TGTGCCACCAGCAGAGATTATCGTGGCACCGGGGAGCTGTTTTTT CATSRDYRGTGELFF